This is a list of T cell receptor beta chains from one sample in a study of T-cell reconstitution after alpha-beta-depleted transplantation in children. MiXCR, applied by TCRdb to the PCR reads, yields one record per CDR3 protein. The table records more than 200,000 distinct CDR3 sequences, around 25% of them present only once. The sequencing used PBMCs, mostly from graft donor cells, collected 360 days after TCRalphabeta/CD19-depleted stem cell transplant. Source of these receptors: a female patient younger than 10 who had a stem cell transplant for congenital amegakaryocytic thrombocytopenia, so the T cells may come from the graft donor. Both conserved end residues are part of each CDR3. Fields, in order: J gene, D gene, clone size, V gene, CDR3 DNA, CDR3 protein. D genes are given only for firm matches. Expanded clones get a size class; other rows say once, few or many, or leave the size out.

J gene: TRBJ2-7
D gene: TRBD2
clone size: .
V gene: TRBV20-1
CDR3 DNA: TGCAGTGCTAGAGGGGGGCTAGCGGGAGCTGGAGAGCAGTACTTC
CDR3 protein: CSARGGLAGAGEQYF

J gene: TRBJ2-7
D gene: TRBD2
clone size: .
V gene: TRBV7-3
CDR3 DNA: TGTGCCAGCAGCTTAGGTTCTAGCGGGAGGCCCTACGAGCAGTACTTC
CDR3 protein: CASSLGSSGRPYEQYF

J gene: TRBJ2-3
D gene: TRBD2
clone size: few
V gene: TRBV5-1
CDR3 DNA: TGCGCCAGCAGCACCAGACTAGCGGAAGGCACAGATACGCAGTATTTT
CDR3 protein: CASSTRLAEGTDTQYF

J gene: TRBJ2-2
D gene: .
clone size: many
V gene: TRBV20-1
CDR3 DNA: TGCAGTGCTAGAGCGGCAGGGAACACCGGGGAGCTGTTTTTT
CDR3 protein: CSARAAGNTGELFF

J gene: TRBJ2-5
D gene: .
clone size: .
V gene: TRBV12-3/TRBV12-4
CDR3 DNA: TGTGCCAGCAGTTTTCTTTTGGTCTCACAAGAGACCCAGTACTTC
CDR3 protein: CASSFLLVSQETQYF

J gene: TRBJ2-6
D gene: TRBD1
clone size: .
V gene: TRBV4-1
CDR3 DNA: TGCGCCAGCAGCCAAAGTTTAACAGGGGTAGGGGCCAACGTCCTGACTTTC
CDR3 protein: CASSQSLTGVGANVLTF

J gene: TRBJ2-3
D gene: .
clone size: .
V gene: TRBV6-2/TRBV6-3
CDR3 DNA: TGTGCCAGCAGCCTCGGACGGATAAGCACAGATACGCAGTATTTT
CDR3 protein: CASSLGRISTDTQYF

J gene: TRBJ2-1
D gene: .
clone size: many
V gene: TRBV12-3/TRBV12-4
CDR3 DNA: TGTGCCAGCAGTTCCGGGCCAAGTACTGAGCAGTTCTTC
CDR3 protein: CASSSGPSTEQFF

J gene: TRBJ1-1
D gene: .
clone size: .
V gene: TRBV5-1
CDR3 DNA: TGCGCCAGCAGCTTGGGTCCGGGGCGGGCGAACACTGAAGCTTTCTTT
CDR3 protein: CASSLGPGRANTEAFF

J gene: TRBJ2-7
D gene: TRBD1
clone size: .
V gene: TRBV29-1
CDR3 DNA: TGCAGCGGGAGACAGGGGTCCTCCTACGAGCAGTACTTC
CDR3 protein: CSGRQGSSYEQYF

J gene: TRBJ1-1
D gene: .
clone size: few
V gene: TRBV12-3/TRBV12-4
CDR3 DNA: TGTGCCAGCGCTACAAGTTCCCCTCTCCCGGAATTAGCTTTCTTT
CDR3 protein: CASATSSPLPELAFF

J gene: TRBJ2-1
D gene: TRBD2
clone size: .
V gene: TRBV25-1
CDR3 DNA: TGTGCCAGCAGCCCCCCGGGGTGGGCAGCCGGACTAGCGGGAGGGCCCCACAATGAGCAGTTCTTC
CDR3 protein: CASSPPGWAAGLAGGPHNEQFF

J gene: TRBJ2-1
D gene: TRBD2
clone size: few
V gene: TRBV4-3
CDR3 DNA: TGCGCCAGCAGCCAGATAGGACCGGGACTAGCGAGTACGAGTGAGCAGTTCTTC
CDR3 protein: CASSQIGPGLASTSEQFF

J gene: TRBJ2-1
D gene: TRBD2
clone size: many
V gene: TRBV12-3/TRBV12-4
CDR3 DNA: TGTGCCAGCAGTTTCAATGTAGGGACTAGCGGCAATGAGCAGTTCTTC
CDR3 protein: CASSFNVGTSGNEQFF

J gene: TRBJ2-7
D gene: TRBD1
clone size: .
V gene: TRBV9
CDR3 DNA: TGTGCCAGCAGCGCACACCCGGGACAGGGGGCATACGAGCAGTACTTC
CDR3 protein: CASSAHPGQGAYEQYF

J gene: TRBJ2-2
D gene: .
clone size: .
V gene: TRBV2
CDR3 DNA: TGTGCCAGCAGTGATTCCTCGCGGGTAACCGGGGAGCTGTTTTTT
CDR3 protein: CASSDSSRVTGELFF

J gene: TRBJ2-7
D gene: TRBD1
clone size: .
V gene: TRBV20-1
CDR3 DNA: TGCAGTGCCGCCGACAGGGGATACGAGCAGTACTTC
CDR3 protein: CSAADRGYEQYF

J gene: TRBJ2-2
D gene: TRBD1
clone size: many
V gene: TRBV4-1
CDR3 DNA: TGCGCCAGCAGCCAAGCTTTCCTGGACAGGGGGGGCTCCGGGGAGCTGTTTTTT
CDR3 protein: CASSQAFLDRGGSGELFF

J gene: TRBJ2-1
D gene: .
clone size: many
V gene: TRBV5-1
CDR3 DNA: TGCGCCAGCAGCTTGGCTGCTACCTCCTACAATGAGCAGTTCTTC
CDR3 protein: CASSLAATSYNEQFF

J gene: TRBJ1-1
D gene: .
clone size: few
V gene: TRBV15
CDR3 DNA: TGTGCCACCAGCAGAAAGGCAGGGATCCCTGAAGCTTTCTTT
CDR3 protein: CATSRKAGIPEAFF

J gene: TRBJ2-4
D gene: .
clone size: .
V gene: TRBV6-1
CDR3 DNA: TGTGCCACCAGCTGGACCGGGACACTGGGGAACATTCAGTACTTC
CDR3 protein: CATSWTGTLGNIQYF

J gene: TRBJ2-2
D gene: TRBD1
clone size: few
V gene: TRBV10-3
CDR3 DNA: TGTGCCATCTCACAGGGGATTTACACCGGGGAGCTGTTTTTT
CDR3 protein: CAISQGIYTGELFF

J gene: TRBJ1-2
D gene: .
clone size: .
V gene: TRBV5-1
CDR3 DNA: TGCGCCAGCAGCTTGGCCCCGGGGGGCTCTGGCTACACCTTC
CDR3 protein: CASSLAPGGSGYTF

J gene: TRBJ1-1
D gene: .
clone size: few
V gene: TRBV7-9
CDR3 DNA: TGTGCCAGCAGCGCAAAGTTGGGAAACACTGAAGCTTTCTTT
CDR3 protein: CASSAKLGNTEAFF

J gene: TRBJ2-2
D gene: .
clone size: .
V gene: TRBV4-2
CDR3 DNA: TGTGCCAGCAGCCAAGGAAAAGGGGCGGCGAGGACCGGGGAGCTGTTTTTT
CDR3 protein: CASSQGKGAARTGELFF

J gene: TRBJ2-7
D gene: TRBD1
clone size: .
V gene: TRBV2
CDR3 DNA: TGTGCCTTCAGCCCCGGACAGGACCTTTCCTACGAGCAGTACTTC
CDR3 protein: CAFSPGQDLSYEQYF

J gene: TRBJ2-1
D gene: .
clone size: .
V gene: TRBV6-5
CDR3 DNA: TGTGCCAGCAGTTACTCGAAAGGGGGACGCTCCTACAATGAGCAGTTCTTC
CDR3 protein: CASSYSKGGRSYNEQFF

J gene: TRBJ1-5
D gene: .
clone size: few
V gene: TRBV28
CDR3 DNA: TGTGCCAGCAGTTTTCCCACAGGGTACGGACAGCCCCAGCATTTT
CDR3 protein: CASSFPTGYGQPQHF

J gene: TRBJ1-6
D gene: .
clone size: .
V gene: TRBV11-3
CDR3 DNA: TGTGCCAGCAGCCCCTCGGTGACCTTCTATAATTCACCCCTCCACTTT
CDR3 protein: CASSPSVTFYNSPLHF

J gene: TRBJ2-3
D gene: .
clone size: few
V gene: TRBV4-2
CDR3 DNA: TGTGCCAGCAGCCAAGATCCTTCCCGGGAGTTCACAGATACGCAGTATTTT
CDR3 protein: CASSQDPSREFTDTQYF

J gene: TRBJ2-6
D gene: .
clone size: .
V gene: TRBV19
CDR3 DNA: TGTGCCAGTACGGTCAGGGAATCCGGGGCCAACGTCCTGACTTTC
CDR3 protein: CASTVRESGANVLTF

J gene: TRBJ2-5
D gene: .
clone size: many
V gene: TRBV5-1
CDR3 DNA: TGCGCCAGCAGCTGGGGACTTCAGCAAGAGACCCAGTACTTC
CDR3 protein: CASSWGLQQETQYF

J gene: TRBJ1-2
D gene: .
clone size: .
V gene: TRBV5-6
CDR3 DNA: TGTGCCAGCAGCTTGTTCTGGCCCAAGAACTATGGCTACACCTTC
CDR3 protein: CASSLFWPKNYGYTF